The 9 T cell receptor beta chains given below trace back to one sample, sequenced in a study of human T cells and chemical hapten exposure. TCRdb re-called the RACE reads through MiXCR, storing one row per CDR3 protein. The table lists around 300,000 distinct CDR3 sequences, 5.5% of them singletons. The time point is: pre-sensitization, week 0. Documented treatment: therapeutic diphenylcyclopropenone sensitization with weekly scalp DPC. Sequenced here: whole blood, sampled in connection with sensitization to the hapten diphenylcyclopropenone (DPC). These receptors all come from a woman under 30 with alopecia areata. Some clones in this sample may be carry-over from other donors' samples.

The chain has TRBV5-6 and TRBJ2-4; D is uncertain. V lost 4 bases and J lost 0, with 8 bases in between. Germline V gene sequence: CDR1 SGHDT, CDR2 YYEEEE. The CDR3 extends over 14 amino acids. The chain's CDR3 is CASSPDTAKNIQYF. In DNA form, the CDR3 reads TGTGCCAGCAGCCCAGACACAGCCAAAAACATTCAGTACTTC.

This clonotype was found many times. CDR3 nucleotide sequence: TGTGCCAGCAGTCGAGAGCCGGGACAGGGGCTCTATGGCTACACCTTC. Translated, it gives CASSREPGQGLYGYTF. The chain recombines TRBV28 with TRBJ1-2; 10 bases agree with TRBD1. Germline CDR1 and CDR2: MDHEN and SYDVKM. This CDR3 region has 16 residues. V shed 5 bases, J shed 4 bases, and the junction held 10 bases outside the gene matches.

This clonotype was seen a handful of times. The chain has TRBV2 and TRBJ1-2; D call uncertain. Germline CDR1 SNHLY, CDR2 FYNNEI. V was shortened by 10 bases and J by 8 bases, with 17 bases between the two germline ends. CDR3 size: 12 residues. CDR3 protein: CANSRRLEGYTF. The CDR3 region has the DNA TGTGCCAACTCGAGGAGGCTGGAGGGCTACACCTTC.

There are a few counts of this clonotype. This chain links TRBV7-9 with TRBJ2-7, with D perhaps matching TRBD2 (7 bases). This CDR3 comprises 14 residues. V lost 7 bases, J lost 5 bases, and 18 bases lay in between. The germline V gene has CDR1 SEHNR and CDR2 FQNEAQ (reference sequence). In nucleotides, the CDR3 is TGTGCCAGCAACCCGCTGGGAGGGGGAGACGAGCAGTACTTC. Amino acid sequence: CASNPLGGGDEQYF.

This clonotype was counted at least ten times. The V gene is TRBV7-2, the J gene TRBJ2-1; the match to TRBD1 covers 8 bases. The CDR3 extends over 17 amino acids. Trimming removed 2 bases from V and 12 bases from J; junction bases left unmatched: 18. CDR1 and CDR2 from the germline V gene are SGHTA and FQGNSA. CDR3 region: CASSLLAGGSHFSGQFF. CDR3 coding DNA: TGTGCCAGCAGCTTACTTGCAGGGGGCTCCCATTTTAGTGGGCAGTTCTTC.

This clonotype was detected a few times. This rearrangement joins TRBV4-3 to TRBJ1-3; no reliable D call. This CDR3 comprises 16 residues. CDR1 is LGHNA and CDR2 is YSLEER in the germline V gene. V lost 1 base and J lost 1, with 11 bases in between. CDR3 residues: CASSQVWGKSGNTIYF. The CDR3 DNA sequence: TGCGCCAGCAGCCAAGTGTGGGGTAAATCTGGAAACACCATATATTTT.

This sequence joins TRBV7-2 and TRBJ2-6; tentatively, D is TRBD1 (5 bases). Trimming cost V 1 base and J 0 bases, with 13 bases left between them. From germline, CDR1 is SGHTA and CDR2 FQGNSA. There are 18 residues in the CDR3. As DNA, the CDR3 is TGTGCCAGCAGCTTAGGTGGGGCACCCAACTCTGGGGCCAACGTCCTGACTTTC. Its translation is CASSLGGAPNSGANVLTF.

This sequence joins TRBV6-5 and TRBJ1-2, with unresolved D. The CDR3 has 14 amino acids. Trimming took 6 bases from V and 2 from J, leaving 13 bases between them. Germline V CDR1 and CDR2: MNHEY, SVGAGI. CDR3 loop: CASRRAAENYGYTF. The DNA for the CDR3 is TGTGCCAGCAGGCGGGCAGCCGAGAACTATGGCTACACCTTC.

This clonotype has only a few counts. This rearrangement joins TRBV28 to TRBJ2-1, with D perhaps TRBD2 (6 bases). CDR3 length equals 15 residues. CDR1 and CDR2 (germline): MDHEN, SYDVKM. The ends were cut back, 2 bases at V and 1 base at J, with 9 bases in the middle. CDR3 protein: CASSLGGASYNEQFF. The DNA for the CDR3 is TGTGCCAGCAGTTTAGGCGGGGCATCCTACAATGAGCAGTTCTTC. Full variable domain (remainder filled in from reference TRBV28 and TRBJ2-1): DVKVTQSSRYLVKRTGEKVFLECVQDMDHENMFWYRQDPGLGLRLIYFSYDVKMKEKGDIPEGYSVSREKKERFSLILESASTNQTSMYLCASSLGGASYNEQFFGPGTRLTVL.